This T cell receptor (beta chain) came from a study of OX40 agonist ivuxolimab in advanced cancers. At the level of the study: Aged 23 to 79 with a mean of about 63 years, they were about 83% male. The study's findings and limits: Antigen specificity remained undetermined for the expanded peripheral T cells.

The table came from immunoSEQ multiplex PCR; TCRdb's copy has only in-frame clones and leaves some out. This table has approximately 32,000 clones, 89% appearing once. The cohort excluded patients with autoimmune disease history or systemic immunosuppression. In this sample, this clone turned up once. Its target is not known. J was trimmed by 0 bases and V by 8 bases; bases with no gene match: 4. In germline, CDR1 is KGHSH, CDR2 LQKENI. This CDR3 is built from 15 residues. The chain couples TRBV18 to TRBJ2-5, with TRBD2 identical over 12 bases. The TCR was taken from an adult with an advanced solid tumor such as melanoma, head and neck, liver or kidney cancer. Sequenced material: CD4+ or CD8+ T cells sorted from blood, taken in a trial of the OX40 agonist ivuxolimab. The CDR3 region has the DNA TGTGCCAGCAAGAGACTAGCGGGAGACCAAGAGACCCAGTACTTC. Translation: CASKRLAGDQETQYF.